One sample yielded the 10 T cell receptor beta chains listed below, sequenced in a study of cytomegalovirus exposure and HLA in healthy donors. 13 Jbeta primers and 60 Vbeta primers were used for the PCR. The protocol was immunoSEQ multiplex PCR, while the TCRdb copy is restricted to in-frame clones and leaves out a portion. The sample lists some 190,000 clones, about four fifths occurring once. Sequenced: PBMCs. Source of these receptors: a man in his forties or fifties in good health and CMV-seropositive.

CDR3 sequence reads: CASSDLDRRRGTEAFF. The CDR3, as DNA: TGTGCCAGCAGTGACCTGGACAGGCGGCGGGGCACTGAAGCTTTCTTT. The V call is TRBV6-1, the J call TRBJ1-1; 7 nucleotides align to TRBD1. CDR3 length: 16 amino acids. Germline CDR1 MNHNS, CDR2 SASEGT. The junction had 11 bases not matched to a gene; V was cut back by 3 bases and J by 4 bases.

The chain links TRBV29-1 to TRBJ1-1; TRBD1 matches at 8 bases. The germline CDR1 and CDR2 sequences are SQVTM and ANQGSEA. This CDR3 is built from 13 residues. V lost 6 bases, J lost 1 base, and 4 bases stayed unmatched. The CDR3 loop is CSVAGQGNTEAFF. The CDR3 DNA is TGCAGCGTCGCTGGACAGGGGAACACTGAAGCTTTCTTT.

The chain links TRBV29-1 to TRBJ1-5; 9 bases agree with TRBD1. The length of the CDR3 is 13 residues. Looked up from germline, CDR1 is SQVTM and CDR2 is ANQGSEA. Unmatched junction bases numbered 3, after V lost 7 bases and J lost 2 bases. CDR3 loop: CSAGQGGNQPQHF. The CDR3 coding sequence is TGCAGCGCGGGACAGGGCGGCAATCAGCCCCAGCATTTT.

The genes are TRBV7-9 and TRBJ1-2; TRBD1 matches at 12 bases. J gave up 5 bases and V 6 bases, and 10 bases lay outside the gene matches. The CDR3 is made up of 16 amino acids. CDR1 is SEHNR, CDR2 FQNEAQ, per germline (reference sequence). CDR3 sequence reads: CASSLGQGAPRYGYTF. As DNA, the CDR3 is TGTGCCAGCAGTCTGGGACAGGGGGCTCCTAGGTATGGCTACACCTTC.

This rearrangement joins TRBV9 to TRBJ2-3; D unclear. The CDR3 covers 13 residues. V lost 1 base, J lost 5 bases, and 8 bases lay in between. Germline assignment: CDR1 SGDLS and CDR2 YYNGEE. The chain's CDR3 is CASSVQVLDTQYF. DNA for the CDR3: TGTGCCAGCAGCGTACAGGTCCTAGATACGCAGTATTTT.

The chain recombines TRBV5-1 with TRBJ2-7; no clear D gene. CDR3 length equals 14 residues. Germline V gene lookup returns CDR1 SGHRS and CDR2 YFSETQ. Trimming removed 0 bases from V and 5 bases from J, with 12 bases in between. The CDR3 spells CASSLVISDDEQYF. The CDR3 nucleotides read TGCGCCAGCAGCTTGGTTATAAGCGACGACGAGCAGTACTTC.

This clone was seen once. The chain recombines TRBV7-9 with TRBJ2-1; D may be TRBD1 (5 bases). The CDR3 consists of 15 residues. With 5 bases removed from V and 7 bases from J, the gap between germline ends came to 18 bases. Germline V gene lookup returns CDR1 SEHNR and CDR2 FQNEAQ (reference sequence). The CDR3 DNA sequence: TGTGCCAGCAGCCCGCCCTTCAGGGTAGGGAATGAGCAGTTCTTC. The encoded protein is CASSPPFRVGNEQFF.

This clone was counted a few times. This chain uses TRBV28 with TRBJ2-4; 7 bases map to TRBD2. V shed 6 bases and J 0 bases; nucleotides not matched to a gene: 8. Germline assignment: CDR1 MDHEN and CDR2 SYDVKM. This CDR3 has 16 amino acids. CDR3 amino acids: CASSNGGGVAKNIQYF. The CDR3 DNA follows: TGTGCCAGCAGCAATGGGGGAGGGGTAGCCAAAAACATTCAGTACTTC.

The genes are TRBV11-2 and TRBJ1-2, with 8 positions matching TRBD1. The V gene's germline CDR1 is SGHAT and CDR2 FQNNGV. CDR3 length: 14 amino acids. V lost 1 base and J lost 6; bases outside the gene matches: 4. CDR3 coding DNA: TGTGCCAGCAGCTTAGGGGCAGGGGGCGATGGCTACACCTTC. It yields the protein CASSLGAGGDGYTF.

The chain links TRBV15 to TRBJ2-3; 7 bases are a match to TRBD1. Germline assignment: CDR1 LNHNV and CDR2 YYDKDF (reference sequence). The CDR3 covers 15 residues. V lost 6 bases to trimming and J lost 6 bases; unmatched junction nucleotides: 12. In DNA, the CDR3 is TGTGCCACCAGGCCCGGGGCAGGGGGTGCGGATACGCAGTATTTT. It specifies CATRPGAGGADTQYF.